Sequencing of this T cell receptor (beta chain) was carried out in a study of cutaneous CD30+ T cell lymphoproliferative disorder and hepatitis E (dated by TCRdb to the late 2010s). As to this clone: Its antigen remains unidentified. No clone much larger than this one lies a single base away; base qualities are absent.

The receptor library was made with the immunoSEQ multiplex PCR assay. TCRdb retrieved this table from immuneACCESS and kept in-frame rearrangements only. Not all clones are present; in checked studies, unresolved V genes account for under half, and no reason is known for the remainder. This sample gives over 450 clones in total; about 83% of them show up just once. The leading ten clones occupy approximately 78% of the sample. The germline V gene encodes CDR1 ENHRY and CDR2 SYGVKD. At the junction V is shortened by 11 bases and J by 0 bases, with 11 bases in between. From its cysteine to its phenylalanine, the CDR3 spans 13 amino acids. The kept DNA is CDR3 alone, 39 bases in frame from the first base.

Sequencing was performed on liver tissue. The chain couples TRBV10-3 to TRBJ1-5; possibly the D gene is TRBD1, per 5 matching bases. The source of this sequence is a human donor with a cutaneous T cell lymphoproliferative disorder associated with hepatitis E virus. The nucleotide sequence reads TGTGCCGTAGCAGGGACTAGCAATCAGCCCCAGCATTTT. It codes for CAVAGTSNQPQHF.